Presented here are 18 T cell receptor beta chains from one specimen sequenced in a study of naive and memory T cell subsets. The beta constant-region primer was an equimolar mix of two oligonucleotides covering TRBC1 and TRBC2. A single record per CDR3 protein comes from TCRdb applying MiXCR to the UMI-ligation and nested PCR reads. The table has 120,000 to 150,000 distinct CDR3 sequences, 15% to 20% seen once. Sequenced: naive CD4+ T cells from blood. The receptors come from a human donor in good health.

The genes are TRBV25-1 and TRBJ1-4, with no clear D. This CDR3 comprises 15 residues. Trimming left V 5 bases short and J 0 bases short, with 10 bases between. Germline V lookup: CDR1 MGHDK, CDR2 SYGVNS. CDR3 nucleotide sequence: TGTGCCAGCAGTAAGACGACGGCAACTAATGAAAAACTGTTTTTT. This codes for CASSKTTATNEKLFF.

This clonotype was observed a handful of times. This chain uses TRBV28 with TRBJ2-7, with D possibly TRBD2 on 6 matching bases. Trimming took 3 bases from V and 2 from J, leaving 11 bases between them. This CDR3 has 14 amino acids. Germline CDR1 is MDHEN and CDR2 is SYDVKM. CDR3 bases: TGTGCCAGCAGTTTGGGGGGAGATACCTACGAGCAGTACTTC. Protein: CASSLGGDTYEQYF.

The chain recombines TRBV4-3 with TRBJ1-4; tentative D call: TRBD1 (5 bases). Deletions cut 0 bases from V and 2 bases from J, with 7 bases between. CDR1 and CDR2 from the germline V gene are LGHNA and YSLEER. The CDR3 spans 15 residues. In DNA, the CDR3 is TGCGCCAGCAGCCAAGATTGGGGGACTAATGAAAAACTGTTTTTT. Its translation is CASSQDWGTNEKLFF.

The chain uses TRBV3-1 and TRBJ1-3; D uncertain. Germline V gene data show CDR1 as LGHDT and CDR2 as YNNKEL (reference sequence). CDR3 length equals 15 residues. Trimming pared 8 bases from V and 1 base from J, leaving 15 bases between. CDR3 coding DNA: TGTGCCAGCCACCCGGGGTCCGGGTCTGGAAACACCATATATTTT. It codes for CASHPGSGSGNTIYF. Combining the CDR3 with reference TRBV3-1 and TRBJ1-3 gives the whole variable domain DTAVSQTPKYLVTQMGNDKSIKCEQNLGHDTMYWYKQDSKKFLKIMFSYNNKELIINETVPNRFSPKSPDKAHLNLHINSLELGDSAVYFCASHPGSGSGNTIYFGEGSWLTVV.

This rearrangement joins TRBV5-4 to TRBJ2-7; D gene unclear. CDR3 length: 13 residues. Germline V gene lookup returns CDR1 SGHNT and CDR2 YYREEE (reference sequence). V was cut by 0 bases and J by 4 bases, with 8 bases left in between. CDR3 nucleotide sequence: TGTGCCAGCAGCTTGGTCAACACGTACGAGCAGTACTTC. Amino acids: CASSLVNTYEQYF. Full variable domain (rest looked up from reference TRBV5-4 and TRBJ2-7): ETGVTQSPTHLIKTRGQQVTLRCSSQSGHNTVSWYQQALGQGPQFIFQYYREEENGRGNFPPRFSGLQFPNYSSELNVNALELDDSALYLCASSLVNTYEQYFGPGTRLTVT.

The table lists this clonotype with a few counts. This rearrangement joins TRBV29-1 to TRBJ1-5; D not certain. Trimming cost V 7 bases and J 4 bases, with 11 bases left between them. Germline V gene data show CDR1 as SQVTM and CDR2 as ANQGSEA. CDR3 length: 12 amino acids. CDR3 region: CSASTANQPQHF. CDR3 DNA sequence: TGCAGCGCGAGCACGGCGAATCAGCCCCAGCATTTT.

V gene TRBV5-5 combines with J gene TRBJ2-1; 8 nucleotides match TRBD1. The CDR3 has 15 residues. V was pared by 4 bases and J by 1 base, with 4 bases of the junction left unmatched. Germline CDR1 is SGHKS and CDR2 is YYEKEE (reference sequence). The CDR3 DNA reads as TGTGCCAGCAGCCCCTGGACAGGGTCCTACAATGAGCAGTTCTTC. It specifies CASSPWTGSYNEQFF.

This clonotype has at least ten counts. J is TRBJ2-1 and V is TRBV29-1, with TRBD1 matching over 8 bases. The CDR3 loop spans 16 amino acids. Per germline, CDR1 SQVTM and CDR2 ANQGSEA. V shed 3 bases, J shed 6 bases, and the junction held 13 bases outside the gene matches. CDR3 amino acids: CSVDGNLQGGSNEQFF. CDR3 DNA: TGCAGCGTTGACGGAAATTTACAGGGGGGATCCAATGAGCAGTTCTTC.

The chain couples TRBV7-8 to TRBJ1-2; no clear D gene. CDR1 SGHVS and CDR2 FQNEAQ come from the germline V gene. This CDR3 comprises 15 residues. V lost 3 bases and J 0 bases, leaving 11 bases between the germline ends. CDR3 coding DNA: TGTGCCAGCAGCTTGAGCCTGGCGGCTAACTATGGCTACACCTTC. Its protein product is CASSLSLAANYGYTF.

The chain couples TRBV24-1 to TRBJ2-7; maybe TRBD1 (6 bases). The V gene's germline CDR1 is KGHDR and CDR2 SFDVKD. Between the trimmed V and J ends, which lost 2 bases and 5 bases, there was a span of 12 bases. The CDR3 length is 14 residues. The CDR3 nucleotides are TGTGCCACCAGTGATTCCTGGGACACAGACGAGCAGTACTTC. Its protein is CATSDSWDTDEQYF.

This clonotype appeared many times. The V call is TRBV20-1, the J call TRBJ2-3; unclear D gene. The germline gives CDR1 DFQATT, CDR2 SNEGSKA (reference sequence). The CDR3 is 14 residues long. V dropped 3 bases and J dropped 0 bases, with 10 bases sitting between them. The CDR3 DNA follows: TGCAGTGCTAGTCGGCAGGTTAGCACAGATACGCAGTATTTT. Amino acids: CSASRQVSTDTQYF.

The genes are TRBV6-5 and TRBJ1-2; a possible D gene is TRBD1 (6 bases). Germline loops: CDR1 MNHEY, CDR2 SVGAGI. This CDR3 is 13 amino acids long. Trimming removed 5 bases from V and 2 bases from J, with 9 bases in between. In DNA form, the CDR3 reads TGTGCCAGCAGTCGACAGGACAACTATGGCTACACCTTC. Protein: CASSRQDNYGYTF.

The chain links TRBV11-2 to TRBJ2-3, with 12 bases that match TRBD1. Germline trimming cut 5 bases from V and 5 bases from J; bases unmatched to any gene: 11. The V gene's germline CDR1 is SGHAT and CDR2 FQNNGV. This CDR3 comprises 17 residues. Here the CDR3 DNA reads TGTGCCAGCAGCGAAAGCCGGGACAGGGGGCTTGTAGATACGCAGTATTTT. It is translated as CASSESRDRGLVDTQYF.

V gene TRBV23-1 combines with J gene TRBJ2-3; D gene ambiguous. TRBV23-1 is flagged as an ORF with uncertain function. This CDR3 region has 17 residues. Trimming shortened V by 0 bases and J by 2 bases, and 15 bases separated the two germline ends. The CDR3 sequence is CASSQSPSRVPTDTQYF. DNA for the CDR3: TGCGCCAGCAGTCAATCACCCTCCCGGGTCCCCACAGATACGCAGTATTTT.

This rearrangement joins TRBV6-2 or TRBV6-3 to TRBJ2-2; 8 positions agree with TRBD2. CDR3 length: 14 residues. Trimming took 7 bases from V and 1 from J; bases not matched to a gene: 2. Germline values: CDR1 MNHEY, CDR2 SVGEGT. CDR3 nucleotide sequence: TGTGCCAGCAAAGCGGGGGTGAACACCGGGGAGCTGTTTTTT. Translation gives CASKAGVNTGELFF.

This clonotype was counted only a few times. CDR3 residues: CASSRTSGIYNEQFF. The CDR3 DNA is TGTGCCAGCTCACGGACTAGCGGGATCTACAATGAGCAGTTCTTC. This chain joins TRBV18 and TRBJ2-1; TRBD2 aligns across 12 bases. The trim removed 4 bases at V and 3 bases at J, leaving 1 base unmatched. The length of the CDR3 is 15 residues. Germline CDR1 is KGHSH and CDR2 is LQKENI.

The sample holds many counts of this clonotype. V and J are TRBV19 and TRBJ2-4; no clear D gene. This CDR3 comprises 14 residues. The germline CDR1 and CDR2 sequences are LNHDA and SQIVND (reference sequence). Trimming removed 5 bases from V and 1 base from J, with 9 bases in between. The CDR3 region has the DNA TGTGCCAGTAGTTTTCCTGATGCCAAAAACATTCAGTACTTC. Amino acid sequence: CASSFPDAKNIQYF.

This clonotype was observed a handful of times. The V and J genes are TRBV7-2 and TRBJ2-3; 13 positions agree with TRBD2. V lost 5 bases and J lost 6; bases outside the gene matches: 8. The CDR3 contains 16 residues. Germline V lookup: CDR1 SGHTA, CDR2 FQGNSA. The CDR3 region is CASSPTLAGGPDTQYF. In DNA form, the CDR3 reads TGTGCCAGCAGCCCCACACTAGCGGGAGGGCCCGATACGCAGTATTTT.